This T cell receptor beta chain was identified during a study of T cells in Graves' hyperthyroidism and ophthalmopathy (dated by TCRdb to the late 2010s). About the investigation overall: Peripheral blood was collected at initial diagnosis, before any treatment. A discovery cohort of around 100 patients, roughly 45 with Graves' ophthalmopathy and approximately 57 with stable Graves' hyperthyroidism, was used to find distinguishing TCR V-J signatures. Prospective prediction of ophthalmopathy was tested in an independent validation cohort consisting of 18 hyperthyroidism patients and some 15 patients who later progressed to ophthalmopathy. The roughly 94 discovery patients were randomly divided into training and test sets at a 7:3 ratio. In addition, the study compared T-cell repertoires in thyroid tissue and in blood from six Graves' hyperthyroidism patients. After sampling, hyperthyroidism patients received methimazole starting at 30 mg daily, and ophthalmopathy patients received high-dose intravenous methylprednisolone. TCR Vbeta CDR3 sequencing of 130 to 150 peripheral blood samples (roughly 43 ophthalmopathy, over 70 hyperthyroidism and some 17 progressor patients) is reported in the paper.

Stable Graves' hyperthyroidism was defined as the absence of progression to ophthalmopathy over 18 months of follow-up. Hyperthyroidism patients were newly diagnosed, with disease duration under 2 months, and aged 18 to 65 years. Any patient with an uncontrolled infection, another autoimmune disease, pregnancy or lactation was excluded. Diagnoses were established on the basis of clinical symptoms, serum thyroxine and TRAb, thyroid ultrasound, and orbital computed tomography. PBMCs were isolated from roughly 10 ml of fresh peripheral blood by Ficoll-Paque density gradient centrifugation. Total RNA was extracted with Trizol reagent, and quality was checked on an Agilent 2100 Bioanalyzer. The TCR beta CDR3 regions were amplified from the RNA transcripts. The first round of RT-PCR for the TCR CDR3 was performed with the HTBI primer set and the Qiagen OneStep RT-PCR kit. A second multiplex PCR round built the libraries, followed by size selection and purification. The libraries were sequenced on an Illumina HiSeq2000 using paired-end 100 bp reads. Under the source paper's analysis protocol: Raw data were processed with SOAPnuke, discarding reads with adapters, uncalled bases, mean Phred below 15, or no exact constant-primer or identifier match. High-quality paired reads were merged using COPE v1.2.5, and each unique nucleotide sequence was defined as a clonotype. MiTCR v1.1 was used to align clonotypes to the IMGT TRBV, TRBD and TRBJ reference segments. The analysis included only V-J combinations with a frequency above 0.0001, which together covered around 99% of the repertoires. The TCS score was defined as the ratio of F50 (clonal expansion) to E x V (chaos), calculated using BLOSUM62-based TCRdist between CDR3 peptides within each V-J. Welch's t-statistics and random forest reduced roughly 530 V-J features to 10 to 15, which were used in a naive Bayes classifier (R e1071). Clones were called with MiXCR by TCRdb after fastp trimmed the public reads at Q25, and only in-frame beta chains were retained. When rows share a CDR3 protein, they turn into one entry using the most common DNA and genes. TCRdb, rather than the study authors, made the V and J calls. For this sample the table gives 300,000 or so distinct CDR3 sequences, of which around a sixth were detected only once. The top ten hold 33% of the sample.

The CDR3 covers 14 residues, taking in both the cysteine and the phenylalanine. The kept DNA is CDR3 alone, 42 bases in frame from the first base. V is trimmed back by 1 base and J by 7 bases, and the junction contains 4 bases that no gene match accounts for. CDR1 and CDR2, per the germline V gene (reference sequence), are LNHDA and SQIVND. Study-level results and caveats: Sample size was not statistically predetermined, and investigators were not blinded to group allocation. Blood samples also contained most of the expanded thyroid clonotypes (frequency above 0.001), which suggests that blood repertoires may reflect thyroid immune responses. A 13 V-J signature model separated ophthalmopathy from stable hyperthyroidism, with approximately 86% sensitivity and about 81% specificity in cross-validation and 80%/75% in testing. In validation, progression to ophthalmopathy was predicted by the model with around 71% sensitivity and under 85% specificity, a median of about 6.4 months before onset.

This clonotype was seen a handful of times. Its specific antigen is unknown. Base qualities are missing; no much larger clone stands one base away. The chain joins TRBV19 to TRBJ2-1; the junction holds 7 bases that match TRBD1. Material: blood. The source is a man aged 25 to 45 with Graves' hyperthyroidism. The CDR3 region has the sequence CASSIAEQGNEQFF. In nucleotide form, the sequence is TGTGCCAGTAGTATAGCCGAACAGGGGAATGAGCAGTTCTTC. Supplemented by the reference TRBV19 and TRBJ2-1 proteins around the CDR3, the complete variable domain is DGGITQSPKYLFRKEGQNVTLSCEQNLNHDAMYWYRQDPGQGLRLIYYSQIVNDFQKGDIAEGYSVSREKKESFPLTVTSAQKNPTAFYLCASSIAEQGNEQFFGPGTRLTVL.